What follows describes a single TCR beta chain. Its antigen is not known. The CDR3 length is 17 residues. The V end was cut by 3 bases, the J end by 0 bases, with 16 bases between. Germline V CDR1 and CDR2: SGHRS, YFSETQ. This specimen belongs to a study of cytomegalovirus exposure and HLA in healthy donors. Study summary: Approximately 180 million T cells yielded 100 million to 130 million unique TCR beta sequences, as an earlier analysis found.

Vbeta (60) and Jbeta (13) primers were used in the PCR. The data were produced by immunoSEQ multiplex PCR, yet TCRdb's version contains in-frame clones alone and is incomplete. The sample lists more than 35,000 clones, about 53% occurring once. Study-level results: Rare TCR sequences dominated, though some public TCRs recurred in many donors. As a later analysis showed, a missense DCLRE1C variant was linked to trimming of TCR beta V- and J-genes.

Sequenced material: PBMCs. This TCR was sampled from a woman between 35 and 50 years old in good health and CMV-seropositive. The V and J genes are TRBV5-1 and TRBJ2-1; TRBD2 is a possible D gene (6 bases). The CDR3 nucleotides read TGCGCCAGCAGCTCGGGGACTTACATTAGCTCCTACAATGAGCAGTTCTTC. This gives the protein CASSSGTYISSYNEQFF.